Listed below are T cell receptor beta chains from one sample, sequenced in a study of shared clonotypes between healthy human individuals. Produced via immunoSEQ multiplex PCR; TCRdb's table is partial and in-frame only. The data contain around 2.1 million clones, more than 85% of them singletons. Sequencing was performed on naive CD8+ T cells from PBMCs. These receptors came from a man aged 18 to 29 in good health. Some clones in this sample may be carry-over from other donors' samples. Each CDR3 is given with its conserved first and last residue. D genes are given only for firm matches. For some rows the clone size is stated as once, few or many, or as a class when expanded; others skip it.

J gene,clone size,V gene,D gene,CDR3 DNA,CDR3 protein
TRBJ2-5,.,TRBV4-3,TRBD2,TGCGCCAGCAGCCAATCTAGCGGGAGGGCAGAGACCCAGTACTTC,CASSQSSGRAETQYF
TRBJ2-7,.,TRBV10-3,TRBD1,TGTGCCATCGGGGCAGGGGGCTACGAGCAGTACTTC,CAIGAGGYEQYF
TRBJ1-1,.,TRBV7-8,.,TGTGCCAGCAGCGTAACGGGACAGAACACTGAAGCTTTCTTT,CASSVTGQNTEAFF
TRBJ2-3,.,TRBV28,.,TGTGCCACCAGACTCGCACGCACAGATACGCAGTATTTT,CATRLARTDTQYF
TRBJ1-1,.,TRBV14,.,TGTGCCAGCAGCGCCATCAGAGGAGAAGCTTTCTTT,CASSAIRGEAFF
TRBJ2-7,.,TRBV13,.,TGTGCCAGCAGCATACAGATGGGTCCGACGAGCTCCTACGAGCAGTACTTC,CASSIQMGPTSSYEQYF
TRBJ2-1,.,TRBV19,TRBD1,TGTGCCACCACTCGGGACAGGGGTCAGTACAATGAGCAGTTCTTC,CATTRDRGQYNEQFF
TRBJ1-1,.,TRBV30,.,TGTGCCTGGAGTGTCGGGGGAGAGGGGAGCACTGAAGCTTTCTTT,CAWSVGGEGSTEAFF
TRBJ2-2,.,TRBV27,TRBD2,TGTGCCAGCACCCCGCGCTGGGGGGGAAGCACCGGGGAGCTGTTTTTT,CASTPRWGGSTGELFF
TRBJ1-2,.,TRBV28,.,TGTGCCAGCAGTTTACGGGACACGTGGAGTGGCCTCTATGGCTACACCTTC,CASSLRDTWSGLYGYTF
TRBJ2-7,.,TRBV10-3,.,TGTGCCATCAGGGACCCGGGAAGGTCCTACGAGCAGTACTTC,CAIRDPGRSYEQYF
TRBJ2-7,once,TRBV5-6,TRBD1,TGTGCCAGCAGCTTGGATGGCAGGGGGTACGAGCAGTACTTC,CASSLDGRGYEQYF
TRBJ1-2,.,TRBV28,.,TGTGCCAGCAGTTTAAGGAGGGCTGACTATGGCTACACCTTC,CASSLRRADYGYTF
TRBJ1-2,.,TRBV5-6,.,TGTGCCAGCAGCTTGGCTGCTTCTAACTATGGCTACACCTTC,CASSLAASNYGYTF
TRBJ1-3,.,TRBV28,.,TGTGCCAGCAGTTTCACCTCCTCTGGAAACACCATATATTTT,CASSFTSSGNTIYF
TRBJ2-5,.,TRBV9,.,TGTGCCAGCAGCCCCTTTGTTGGTGGAGAGACCCAGTACTTC,CASSPFVGGETQYF
TRBJ1-6,once,TRBV9,.,TGTGCCAGCAGCTCCTCCATCCTTGGGGCAAATTCACCCCTCCACTTT,CASSSSILGANSPLHF
TRBJ2-7,.,TRBV6-1,.,TGTGCCAGCGGGGGGTCCTACGAGCAGTACTTC,CASGGSYEQYF
TRBJ2-1,.,TRBV7-9,TRBD2,TGTGCCAGCAGCCCCCGGCGGGAGCCCAATGAGCAGTTCTTC,CASSPRREPNEQFF
TRBJ2-7,.,TRBV4-1,TRBD2,TGCGCCAGCAGCCCATTACTAGCGGGAGAGCACGAGCAGTACTTC,CASSPLLAGEHEQYF
TRBJ1-4,once,TRBV4-1,.,TGCGCCAGCAGCCATCGCCCCGCAACTAATGAAAAACTGTTTTTT,CASSHRPATNEKLFF
TRBJ2-7,.,TRBV28,.,TGTGCCAGCAGTTTTAAGGGAGCCCACGAGCAGTACTTC,CASSFKGAHEQYF
TRBJ2-7,once,TRBV28,.,TGTGCCAGCAGTCCCCATTTCGAGCAGTACTTC,CASSPHFEQYF
TRBJ2-7,.,TRBV29-1,.,TGCAGCGTCACGCTCCGGGACAACTCCTTTTCGGGCTACGAGCAGTACTTC,CSVTLRDNSFSGYEQYF
TRBJ2-7,.,TRBV27,TRBD1,TGTGCCAGCAGTTCCTCACAGGGGGACCTATCCTACGAGCAGTACTTC,CASSSSQGDLSYEQYF
TRBJ2-3,.,TRBV7-6,.,TGTGCCAGCAGCGTATTGACAGGCCGCACAGATACGCAGTATTTT,CASSVLTGRTDTQYF
TRBJ2-7,.,TRBV6-1,.,TGTGCCAGCCGGCGGGACAGAACCTACGAGCAGTACTTC,CASRRDRTYEQYF
TRBJ1-3,.,TRBV7-9,.,TGTGCCAGCAGCTTAGTAATCGGGCCACGTGGAAACACCATATATTTT,CASSLVIGPRGNTIYF
TRBJ1-3,.,TRBV10-3,.,TGTGCCATCGCGCACGGAAACAGCTCTGGAAACACCATATATTTT,CAIAHGNSSGNTIYF
TRBJ2-1,.,TRBV29-1,TRBD2,TGCAGCGCCCTCGGACTAGCGGGAGTCAGTTACAATGAGCAGTTCTTC,CSALGLAGVSYNEQFF
TRBJ2-1,.,TRBV5-1,.,TGCGCCAGCAGCTTGTTTGGAAGTTTGGGCGATGAGCAGTTCTTC,CASSLFGSLGDEQFF
TRBJ2-5,once,TRBV5-1,.,TGCGCCAGCAGCTTGACAGGGACGCAAGAGACCCAGTACTTC,CASSLTGTQETQYF
TRBJ2-7,.,TRBV13,.,TGTGCCAGCAGCTTAGGCCCTATAGCGGAAGACTACGAGCAGTACTTC,CASSLGPIAEDYEQYF
TRBJ1-2,.,TRBV11-2,.,TGTGCCAGCAGCTTAGGGACTCCAGACAGGAACTATGGCTACACCTTC,CASSLGTPDRNYGYTF
TRBJ1-2,.,TRBV18,.,TGTGCCAGCTCACCGACAAGCAGGGTGTTAAACTATGGCTACACCTTC,CASSPTSRVLNYGYTF
TRBJ2-7,.,TRBV30,TRBD1,TGTGCCTGGAGTGTAGGGAGGGGGGACAGGGTCGAGCAGTACTTC,CAWSVGRGDRVEQYF
TRBJ2-7,.,TRBV11-2,TRBD2,TGTGCCAGCAGGAGTAGCGGGAGGGCCGTCGAGCAGTACTTC,CASRSSGRAVEQYF
TRBJ1-2,.,TRBV28,.,TGTGCCAGCAGTTTAACGGCCGAGAACTATGGCTACACCTTC,CASSLTAENYGYTF
TRBJ2-2,.,TRBV19,.,TGTGCCAGTAGTCTCTCAGGGAGCCGAAACACCGGGGAGCTGTTTTTT,CASSLSGSRNTGELFF
TRBJ2-3,.,TRBV9,.,TGTGCCAGCAGCCCTACGATCCGGGCAGATACGCAGTATTTT,CASSPTIRADTQYF
TRBJ2-4,.,TRBV7-9,TRBD2,TGTGCCAGCAGCGGCATTGGGGGGAGGGCAGATAAAAACATTCAGTACTTC,CASSGIGGRADKNIQYF
TRBJ2-2,once,TRBV6-1,.,TGTGCCAGCAGGGGGCCTGGGTCACATCCCGGGGAGCTGTTTTTT,CASRGPGSHPGELFF
TRBJ1-1,few,TRBV9,TRBD1,TGTGCCAGCAGCGTAGACGCGGCGTACGGACAGGGAACTGAAGCTTTCTTT,CASSVDAAYGQGTEAFF